This TCR beta chain was sequenced in a study of human thymus T cells. Findings of the study overall: Across thymic and blood repertoires, the usage of V and J genes appeared to be biased.

This clone was picked up one time. Its antigen is still unknown. Sequencing used immunoSEQ multiplex PCR; TCRdb keeps in-frame clones, though not all of them. Found here are approximately 46,000 clones, 95% of them singletons; the top ten hold over 0.15%. Half of the eight donors gave 0.5-1 mL blood during surgery. No fixed cell number was used; all available blood leukocytes supplied DNA. The source of this sequence is a girl under three years old with a congenital heart defect but otherwise immunologically healthy. The sequenced material came from blood.

CDR3 in amino acids: CAISEGQSDEQYF. CDR3 in DNA: TGTGCCATCAGTGAAGGGCAGAGCGACGAGCAGTACTTC. The chain is built from TRBV10-3 and TRBJ2-7; D not resolved. The germline V gene has CDR1 ENHRY and CDR2 SYGVKD. Trimming took 3 bases from V and 5 from J, leaving 11 bases between them. The CDR3 extends over 13 amino acids.